Below, one T cell receptor beta chain is given with its context. The table came from immunoSEQ multiplex PCR; TCRdb's copy has only in-frame clones and leaves some out. Of more than 65,000 clones in the sample, almost 85% were seen once. This record comes from a study of OX40 agonist ivuxolimab in advanced cancers. Study-wide background: The dose-escalation group included hepatocellular carcinoma, melanoma, renal cell carcinoma and head and neck cancer. Three patients responded partially, comprising one with hepatocellular carcinoma and two with cutaneous melanoma.

This TCR came from an adult with an advanced solid tumor such as melanoma, head and neck, liver or kidney cancer. Sequences were derived from CD4+ or CD8+ T cells sorted from blood, sampled in a trial of the OX40 agonist ivuxolimab.

DNA for the CDR3: TGTGCCATCAGTATAGACACCTATGGCTACACCTTC. Amino acids: CAISIDTYGYTF. J is TRBJ1-2 and V is TRBV10-3; no reliable D call. Trimming pared 5 bases from V and 4 bases from J, leaving 8 bases between. Germline CDR1 and CDR2: ENHRY and SYGVKD. CDR3 length equals 12 residues.